The entry that follows covers one TCR beta chain sequence. This record belongs to a study of blood T cell repertoires in COVID-19. Study-level background: Sites in the United States, Italy and Spain provided acute and convalescent COVID-19 samples. T cells, B-cell-depleted T cells, or PBMCs supplied cDNA or gDNA.

Using immunoSEQ multiplex PCR, the repertoire was profiled, and TCRdb retains in-frame clones only, with some absent. This sample has about 670,000 clones, with 85% to 90% found just once. Germline CDR1 and CDR2: SGDLS and YYNGEE. Unmatched junction bases numbered 11, after V lost 3 bases and J lost 6 bases. This CDR3 has 15 amino acids. The chain recombines TRBV9 with TRBJ1-1; 7 bases align to TRBD1. Sequenced input: peripheral blood. This TCR was recovered from a woman aged 18 to 35 with acute or convalescent COVID-19. CDR3 region: CASSDQQGNRAEAFF. DNA of the CDR3: TGTGCCAGCAGCGACCAACAGGGGAATAGGGCTGAAGCTTTCTTT. Looking up the rest from reference TRBV9 and TRBJ1-1 gives the full variable domain: DSGVTQTPKHLITATGQRVTLRCSPRSGDLSVYWYQQSLDQGLQFLIQYYNGEERAKGNILERFSAQQFPDLHSELNLSSLELGDSALYFCASSDQQGNRAEAFFGQGTRLTVV.